This T cell receptor (beta chain) was recorded in a study of Ad26.COV2.S vaccination and SARS-CoV-2 variants. Using immunoSEQ multiplex PCR, the repertoire was profiled, and TCRdb retains in-frame clones only, with some absent. The sample records some 400,000 clones, approximately 89% being singletons. Treatment specified: some 19 received Ad26.COV2.S at low or high dose, single or two shots; roughly 5 received placebo; per-sample allocation not given. All samples were drawn on day 63, counting from the first vaccine or placebo injection. At a Boston site, the person donating was an adult of 18-55 years. CDR3 length equals 13 residues. Trimming pared 7 bases from V and 5 bases from J, leaving 11 bases between. Per germline, CDR1 SGHAT and CDR2 FQNNGV.

The material sequenced was peripheral blood, taken in a trial of Ad26.COV2.S vaccine versus placebo. The rearrangement uses TRBV11-2 and TRBJ2-2; TRBD1 is a possible D gene (6 bases). This clonotype was sampled from a person aged 18 to 59 who received the Ad26.COV2.S COVID-19 vaccine or a placebo. The CDR3 loop is CASNQGMTGELFF. CDR3 DNA: TGTGCCAGCAACCAGGGGATGACCGGGGAGCTGTTTTTT.